The rows below give T cell receptor beta chains drawn from one sample of a study of blood T cell repertoires in COVID-19. Measured with immunoSEQ multiplex PCR; TCRdb has only the in-frame clones, and not every one. This sample yields around 170,000 clones, of which roughly 85% are seen a single time; around 8.6% belongs to the top ten. Sequencing was performed on peripheral blood. The receptor set was obtained from a man in his forties or fifties with active or convalescent COVID-19. CDR3s include the opening cysteine and the closing phenylalanine or tryptophan. D genes are given only for firm matches. Some rows have no size entry. The others give once, few or many, or a class for an expanded clone.

TRBD2	.	TRBV28	TRBJ2-2	CATGGYTGELFF	TGTGCCACGGGAGGGTACACCGGGGAGCTGTTTTTT
.	.	TRBV18	TRBJ2-7	CASSLSGAPGEGYEQYF	TGTGCCAGCTCACTCTCCGGGGCTCCAGGGGAGGGCTACGAGCAGTACTTC
.	.	TRBV11-2	TRBJ1-1	CASSFLGGATSTEAFF	TGTGCCAGCAGTTTCCTTGGGGGCGCTACCAGCACTGAAGCTTTCTTT
.	.	TRBV11-2	TRBJ1-1	CASSYYITEAFF	TGTGCCAGCAGCTACTATATAACCGAAGCTTTCTTT
.	.	TRBV5-1	TRBJ1-1	CASSTRGNTEAFF	TGCGCCAGCAGCACAAGGGGTAATACTGAAGCTTTCTTT
.	.	TRBV7-9	TRBJ1-6	CASSAQGRRNSPLHF	TGTGCCAGCAGCGCCCAGGGGCGTCGGAATTCACCCCTCCACTTT
TRBD1	.	TRBV24-1	TRBJ1-5	CATSQGVDNQPQHF	TGTGCCACCAGTCAGGGGGTCGACAATCAGCCCCAGCATTTT
.	.	TRBV7-2	TRBJ2-7	CASSLDQGSYEQYF	TGTGCCAGCAGCTTAGATCAGGGCTCCTACGAGCAGTACTTC
.	.	TRBV6-5	TRBJ1-6	CASRDKRGGSPLHF	TGTGCCAGCAGGGATAAACGGGGGGGCTCACCCCTCCACTTT
.	.	TRBV6-1	TRBJ1-1	CASSDNHRHEAFF	TGTGCCAGCAGTGACAATCACAGGCATGAAGCTTTCTTT
TRBD2	.	TRBV30	TRBJ2-1	CAWSGAGVSYNEQFF	TGTGCCTGGAGTGGAGCGGGAGTGTCCTACAATGAGCAGTTCTTC
.	many	TRBV4-2	TRBJ2-2	CASTPGDRYTGELFF	TGTGCCAGCACGCCGGGCGACAGGTACACCGGGGAGCTGTTTTTT
TRBD1	.	TRBV18	TRBJ1-3	CASSRDRVAGNTIYF	TGTGCCAGCTCACGGGACAGGGTAGCTGGAAACACCATATATTTT
.	.	TRBV6-6	TRBJ1-1	CASSRGIQNTEAFF	TGTGCCAGCAGTAGAGGGATTCAGAACACTGAAGCTTTCTTT
TRBD1	.	TRBV5-4	TRBJ1-3	CASSLDRGADTIYF	TGTGCCAGCAGCTTGGACAGGGGAGCGGACACCATATATTTT
TRBD1	.	TRBV7-2	TRBJ1-6	CASRRDRTNNSPLHF	TGTGCCAGCAGACGGGACAGAACGAATAATTCACCCCTCCACTTT
.	.	TRBV6-5	TRBJ1-1	CASSYSMRSNTEAFF	TGTGCCAGCAGTTACTCGATGCGGAGTAACACTGAAGCTTTCTTT
.	.	TRBV3-1/TRBV3-2	TRBJ2-3	CASSRAGDTQYF	TGTGCCAGCAGCCGAGCAGGGGATACGCAGTATTTT
.	.	TRBV29-1	TRBJ1-1	CSVVKGEGVAFF	TGCAGCGTTGTAAAGGGGGAAGGGGTAGCTTTCTTT
.	once	TRBV6-5	TRBJ1-5	CASDSLERDPPQHF	TGTGCCAGCGATAGTTTGGAGCGGGATCCGCCCCAGCATTTT
.	once	TRBV4-1	TRBJ1-1	CASSQTSGGGQTEAFF	TGCGCCAGCAGCCAGACCTCCGGGGGGGGGCAAACTGAAGCTTTCTTT
.	once	TRBV18	TRBJ2-1	CASSPNKGVGNEQFF	TGTGCCAGCTCACCGAACAAAGGAGTGGGTAATGAGCAGTTCTTC
TRBD1	.	TRBV5-6	TRBJ2-2	CASSLQGALKAGELFF	TGTGCCAGCAGCTTACAGGGGGCACTAAAGGCCGGGGAGCTGTTTTTT
.	.	TRBV7-9	TRBJ1-3	CASSLDLLSGNTIYF	TGTGCCAGCAGTTTGGACTTGCTCTCTGGAAACACCATATATTTT
TRBD2	.	TRBV29-1	TRBJ2-1	CSVGRGGYNEQFF	TGCAGCGTTGGGCGGGGGGGCTACAATGAGCAGTTCTTC
.	.	TRBV18	TRBJ2-7	CASSPSGTPSYEQYF	TGTGCCAGCTCACCGTCCGGGACTCCTTCCTACGAGCAGTACTTC
TRBD2	.	TRBV10-2	TRBJ2-3	CASSEIGGGRPDTQYF	TGCGCCAGCAGTGAGATCGGCGGGGGGCGACCAGATACGCAGTATTTT
.	.	TRBV30	TRBJ2-7	CAWTLTPQRVEQYF	TGTGCCTGGACCTTAACCCCACAACGGGTCGAGCAGTACTTC
TRBD1	.	TRBV19	TRBJ1-4	CASSSQGVAATNEKLFF	TGTGCCAGTAGTAGCCAGGGGGTGGCTGCAACTAATGAAAAACTGTTTTTT
TRBD1	.	TRBV7-2	TRBJ2-5	CASSLADRGGETQYF	TGTGCCAGCAGCTTAGCAGACAGGGGCGGAGAGACCCAGTACTTC
TRBD2	.	TRBV2	TRBJ2-7	CASSVRGAYEQYF	TGTGCCAGCAGTGTGCGGGGGGCCTACGAGCAGTACTTC
.	once	TRBV6-5	TRBJ1-4	CASSSEGGANEKLFF	TGTGCCAGCAGTTCCGAGGGGGGGGCTAATGAAAAACTGTTTTTT
.	.	TRBV6-5	TRBJ2-1	CASTQGSEQFF	TGTGCCAGCACCCAAGGGAGTGAGCAGTTCTTC
.	.	TRBV5-1	TRBJ1-2	CASSPQMTAYGYTF	TGCGCCAGCAGCCCCCAGATGACAGCCTATGGCTACACCTTC
.	once	TRBV9	TRBJ2-7	CASSVGSWTDYEQYF	TGTGCCAGCAGCGTAGGATCCTGGACAGATTACGAGCAGTACTTC
.	.	TRBV27	TRBJ2-1	CASSLLGTRNEQFF	TGTGCCAGCAGTTTATTAGGGACACGCAATGAGCAGTTCTTC
.	.	TRBV28	TRBJ1-2	CASSLGGPGTYGYTF	TGTGCCAGCAGTTTAGGGGGCCCCGGGACCTATGGCTACACCTTC
.	.	TRBV12-3/TRBV12-4	TRBJ1-2	CASSSPGYYGYTF	TGTGCCAGCAGTTCTCCAGGGTACTATGGCTACACCTTC
.	.	TRBV29-1	TRBJ2-3	CSVDMGMSTDTQYF	TGCAGCGTTGATATGGGCATGAGCACAGATACGCAGTATTTT
TRBD2	.	TRBV5-4	TRBJ2-3	CASSWLAGVTDTQYF	TGTGCCAGCAGCTGGCTAGCGGGAGTGACAGATACGCAGTATTTT
.	.	TRBV20-1	TRBJ2-1	CSAVRGNEQFF	TGCAGTGCTGTCAGGGGTAATGAGCAGTTCTTC
.	.	TRBV7-2	TRBJ2-1	CASSLLRLNEQFF	TGTGCCAGCAGCTTACTACGCCTCAATGAGCAGTTCTTC
TRBD1	.	TRBV18	TRBJ2-6	CASSTRGTGESGANVLTF	TGTGCCAGCTCCACCAGGGGGACAGGGGAATCTGGGGCCAACGTCCTGACTTTC
.	.	TRBV6-2/TRBV6-3	TRBJ1-1	CASSMAPLGAFF	TGTGCCAGCAGCATGGCTCCTTTGGGGGCGTTCTTT
.	few	TRBV6-1	TRBJ2-7	CASSELGGRGFEQYF	TGTGCCAGCAGTGAACTCGGCGGCAGGGGTTTCGAGCAGTACTTC
TRBD1	.	TRBV29-1	TRBJ2-5	CSVKAGTGGETQYF	TGCAGCGTGAAAGCCGGGACAGGGGGAGAGACCCAGTACTTC
TRBD2	.	TRBV3-1/TRBV3-2	TRBJ2-5	CASSRAGSGSVRETQYF	TGTGCCAGCAGCCGCGCCGGAAGCGGGAGTGTTCGAGAGACCCAGTACTTC
.	.	TRBV5-1	TRBJ2-5	CASRSSDRQETQYF	TGCGCCAGCAGAAGCAGCGACAGACAAGAGACCCAGTACTTC
.	.	TRBV6-5	TRBJ2-1	CASSYAITGNEQFF	TGTGCCAGCAGTTACGCCATAACAGGGAATGAGCAGTTCTTC
.	.	TRBV11-2	TRBJ2-7	CASSLDRGEQYF	TGTGCCAGCAGCTTAGATCGGGGGGAGCAGTACTTC
.	.	TRBV12-3/TRBV12-4	TRBJ1-6	CASSLGYSPLHF	TGTGCCAGCAGCCTCGGGTATTCACCCCTCCACTTT
.	.	TRBV24-1	TRBJ1-2	CATSDPPRGYTF	TGTGCCACCAGTGATCCTCCGCGCGGCTACACCTTC
.	.	TRBV6-5	TRBJ1-1	CASRTQGGPTEAFF	TGTGCCAGCAGGACACAAGGGGGTCCCACTGAAGCTTTCTTT
.	.	TRBV7-2	TRBJ1-5	CASSSYSNQPQHF	TGTGCCAGCAGCTCGTATAGCAATCAGCCCCAGCATTTT
.	.	TRBV7-2	TRBJ1-3	CASSFSGLSGNTIYF	TGTGCCAGCAGCTTCAGCGGCCTCTCTGGAAACACCATATATTTT